The 9 T cell receptor beta chains below were found in one sample sequenced in a study of PD-L1 blockade in urothelial cancer. The sample's time point: peripheral blood 6 weeks after treatment start. Repertoires were generated with immunoSEQ multiplex PCR, while TCRdb's copy carries only in-frame clones and drops some. Of about 45,000 clones in the sample, around 82% are singletons; the top ten hold roughly an eighth. Specimen: PBMCs, collected around atezolizumab (anti-PD-L1) treatment. All receptors come from a man in his sixties with urothelial cancer.

V usage is TRBV5-1 and J usage is TRBJ2-7, with 8 bases lining up with TRBD1. The CDR3 length is 16 residues. V was pared by 2 bases and J by 10 bases, with 17 bases of the junction left unmatched. CDR1 and CDR2 from the germline V gene are SGHRS and YFSETQ. The CDR3 sequence: CASSFGQGAGYGYQYF. DNA for the CDR3: TGCGCCAGCAGCTTTGGGCAGGGGGCGGGGTACGGTTACCAGTACTTC.

The gene calls are TRBV28 and TRBJ2-3, with 7 bases matching TRBD1. Germline V CDR1 and CDR2: MDHEN, SYDVKM. Trimming at V came to 4 bases and at J to 1 base, leaving 5 bases not matched to a gene. The CDR3 length is 15 residues. Here the CDR3 DNA reads TGTGCCAGCAGTTCACTTGGACAGGGCACAGATACGCAGTATTTT. It specifies CASSSLGQGTDTQYF.

V is TRBV5-6 and J is TRBJ1-6, with D perhaps TRBD1 (5 bases). This CDR3 has 15 amino acids. Germline V lookup: CDR1 SGHDT, CDR2 YYEEEE. V was cut by 5 bases and J by 5 bases, with 14 bases left in between. In DNA, the CDR3 is TGTGCCAGCAGTACCCAGGGTGATCATAATTCACCCCTCCACTTT. Protein product: CASSTQGDHNSPLHF. The whole variable domain, remainder taken from reference TRBV5-6 and TRBJ1-6, is DAGVTQSPTHLIKTRGQQVTLRCSPKSGHDTVSWYQQALGQGPQFIFQYYEEEERQRGNFPDRFSGHQFPNYSSELNVNALLLGDSALYLCASSTQGDHNSPLHFGNGTRLTVT.

The V and J genes are TRBV6-1 and TRBJ1-1, with a tentative D call TRBD1 (6 bases). V lost 4 bases and J 5 bases, leaving 14 bases between the germline ends. This CDR3 region has 14 residues. The germline V gene has CDR1 MNHNS and CDR2 SASEGT. CDR3 residues: CASSGWAGETEAFF. In nucleotides, the CDR3 is TGTGCCAGCAGTGGGTGGGCAGGGGAGACTGAAGCTTTCTTT.

The chain combines TRBV30 with TRBJ2-2, with TRBD2 identical over 8 bases. The J segment lost 4 bases and the V segment lost 5 bases, leaving 12 bases of the junction unmatched. The CDR3 contains 16 residues. The germline CDR1 and CDR2 sequences are GTSNPN and SVGIG (reference sequence). The DNA of the CDR3 is TGTGCCTGGGGGGGGAGCGGGAGTTTTGTCACCGGGGAGCTGTTTTTT. It specifies CAWGGSGSFVTGELFF.

The rearrangement links TRBV10-1 to TRBJ2-3; 7 bases fit TRBD2. V shed 8 bases and J 3 bases; nucleotides not matched to a gene: 5. CDR1 WNHNN and CDR2 SYGVQD come from the germline V gene (reference sequence). This CDR3 comprises 13 residues. The CDR3: CASRGGGTDTQYF. The CDR3 DNA reads as TGCGCCAGCCGAGGCGGGGGAACAGATACGCAGTATTTT.

This clone was observed a few times. In DNA, the CDR3 is TGTGCCAGCAGCTATGACACCAGCTCCTACGAGCAGTACTTC. This sequence encodes CASSYDTSSYEQYF. The chain links TRBV11-3 to TRBJ2-7; D gene uncertain. Germline CDR1 SGHNT, CDR2 YENEEA. Trimming cost V 4 bases and J 0 bases, with 10 bases left between them. The CDR3 runs to 14 residues. Drawing the rest from reference TRBV11-3 and TRBJ2-7, the complete variable domain is EAGVVQSPRYKIIEKKQPVAFWCNPISGHNTLYWYLQNLGQGPELLIRYENEEAVDDSQLPKDRFSAERLKGVDSTLKIQPAELGDSAVYLCASSYDTSSYEQYFGPGTRLTVT.

This chain links TRBV5-4 with TRBJ2-3; 8 nucleotides match TRBD2. The length of the CDR3 is 17 residues. Per the germline V gene, CDR1 is SGHNT and CDR2 is YYREEE (reference sequence). V was clipped by 3 bases and J by 4 bases; unmatched bases: 13. CDR3 DNA sequence: TGTGCCAGCAGCTCCAGCGGGAGAGGGTCATACGCAGATACGCAGTATTTT. Translating gives CASSSSGRGSYADTQYF.

The rearrangement links TRBV7-6 to TRBJ2-2; D remains unclear. Trimming took off 4 bases at V and 4 bases at J, with 10 bases between the two ends. From germline, CDR1 is SGHVS and CDR2 FNYEAQ. The CDR3 is 14 amino acids. The CDR3, as DNA: TGTGCCAGCAGCTCGCAAGCCCTCACCGGGGAGCTGTTTTTT. Amino acid sequence: CASSSQALTGELFF.